A single sample gave rise to the 26 T cell receptor beta chains below, sequenced in a study of neoadjuvant anti-PD-1 for oral cavity cancer. Measured with immunoSEQ multiplex PCR; TCRdb has only the in-frame clones, and not every one. This table holds under 8,500 clones, about 60% found once. Sequencing used tumor tissue, obtained before nivolumab (anti-PD-1) treatment. The receptors shown here come from a person aged 35 to 85 with oral cavity squamous cell carcinoma.

This chain joins TRBV7-9 and TRBJ2-5; tentative D call: TRBD2 (6 bases). This CDR3 region has 13 residues. Looked up from germline, CDR1 is SEHNR and CDR2 is FQNEAQ (reference sequence). V shed 3 bases and J shed 6 bases, with 11 bases lying between them. The CDR3 DNA sequence: TGTGCCAGCAGCTTCGGCGGGGTGAAGACCCAGTACTTC. Its protein is CASSFGGVKTQYF.

This sequence joins TRBV18 and TRBJ1-2; the D is unclear. Germline V gene lookup returns CDR1 KGHSH and CDR2 LQKENI. Trimming pared 2 bases from V and 7 bases from J, leaving 8 bases between. The CDR3 is made up of 12 amino acids. Written as DNA, the CDR3 is TGTGCCAGCTCACCAGCCGTAGGTGGCTACACCTTC. Translation gives CASSPAVGGYTF.

CDR3 loop: CASSLISGNTIYF. CDR3 DNA: TGTGCCAGCTCGTTGATCTCTGGAAACACCATATATTTT. The chain has TRBV18 and TRBJ1-3, with no clear D. This CDR3 contains 13 residues. With 6 bases removed from V and 0 bases from J, the gap between germline ends came to 6 bases. Looked up from germline, CDR1 is KGHSH and CDR2 is LQKENI.

V and J are TRBV13 and TRBJ2-7; 12 bases fit TRBD2. V lost 5 bases, J lost 0 bases, and 2 bases stayed unmatched. The CDR3 is 15 amino acids. The germline V gene has CDR1 PRHDT and CDR2 FYEKMQ (reference sequence). CDR3 nucleotide sequence: TGTGCCAGCAGCCAACTAGCGGGGGGCTCCTACGAGCAGTACTTC. Translated: CASSQLAGGSYEQYF. Together with reference TRBV13 and TRBJ2-7, the CDR3 gives the full variable domain: AAGVIQSPRHLIKEKRETATLKCYPIPRHDTVYWYQQGPGQDPQFLISFYEKMQSDKGSIPDRFSAQQFSDYHSELNMSSLELGDSALYFCASSQLAGGSYEQYFGPGTRLTVT.

The V gene is TRBV2, the J gene TRBJ1-5; the D gene is possibly TRBD1 (5 bases). The CDR3 runs to 18 residues. Germline CDR1 and CDR2: SNHLY and FYNNEI. With 4 bases removed from V and 1 base from J, the gap between germline ends came to 20 bases. The CDR3 reads CASSGAVGVGGSNQPQHF. CDR3 coding DNA: TGTGCCAGCAGTGGGGCGGTAGGGGTTGGGGGAAGCAATCAGCCCCAGCATTTT.

The DNA for the CDR3 is TGTGCCTGGGCCCTATCAGGGGGAAGCTACGAGCAGTACTTC. Translated: CAWALSGGSYEQYF. The chain combines TRBV30 with TRBJ2-7; 7 bases are a match to TRBD1. Germline CDR1 is GTSNPN and CDR2 is SVGIG (reference sequence). The CDR3 extends over 14 amino acids. Losses at the gene ends were 5 bases for V and 3 bases for J; bases not matched to a gene: 10.

V is TRBV19 and J is TRBJ2-1; tentative D call: TRBD2 (6 bases). This CDR3 is 16 amino acids long. Germline V CDR1 and CDR2: LNHDA, SQIVND (reference sequence). Deletions cut 5 bases from V and 2 bases from J, with 16 bases between. CDR3 coding DNA: TGTGCCAGTAGTTCCCGCACTAGCAGGGCCTACAATGAGCAGTTCTTC. Its protein product is CASSSRTSRAYNEQFF.

This clone was seen a handful of times. The rearrangement joins TRBV5-1 to TRBJ2-5, with 9 bases lining up with TRBD1. The CDR3 has 14 amino acids. Germline trimming cut 0 bases from V and 5 bases from J; bases unmatched to any gene: 2. The germline gives CDR1 SGHRS, CDR2 YFSETQ. The CDR3 region is CASSLGTGDETQYF. DNA for the CDR3: TGCGCCAGCAGCTTGGGGACAGGGGATGAGACCCAGTACTTC.

This clone has only a few counts. The genes are TRBV7-3 and TRBJ2-1; 7 nucleotides agree with TRBD2. The junction had 5 bases not matched to a gene; V was cut back by 5 bases and J by 7 bases. This CDR3 is 13 amino acids long. Germline V CDR1 and CDR2: SGHTA, FQGTGA. This CDR3 reads CASSQREGNEQFF. CDR3 nucleotide sequence: TGTGCCAGCAGCCAAAGGGAGGGGAATGAGCAGTTCTTC. The entire variable domain, with the rest obtained from reference TRBV7-3 and TRBJ2-1, is as follows: GAGVSQTPSNKVTEKGKYVELRCDPISGHTALYWYRQSLGQGPEFLIYFQGTGAADDSGLPNDRFFAVRPEGSVSTLKIQRTERGDSAVYLCASSQREGNEQFFGPGTRLTVL.

As concerns this clone: A junction end diverges from the germline sequence, so it may reflect a read error. This CDR3 reads CANSVVRTGELFF. Written as DNA, the CDR3 is TGTGCCAACAGCGTAGTCCGCACCGGGGAGCTGTTTTTT. This chain joins TRBV9 and TRBJ2-2; D call uncertain. CDR1 and CDR2 from the germline V gene are SGDLS and YYNGEE. The CDR3 sequence is 13 residues long.

This clone is categorized as large. This sequence joins TRBV7-9 and TRBJ1-1, with D possibly being TRBD1 (5 bases). CDR1 is SEHNR and CDR2 is FQNEAQ in the germline V gene (reference sequence). V dropped 0 bases and J dropped 3 bases, with 8 bases sitting between them. CDR3 length: 14 residues. CDR3 bases: TGTGCCAGCAGCTTAGCGGGGGACCACACTGAAGCTTTCTTT. Amino acid sequence: CASSLAGDHTEAFF.

The genes are TRBV19 and TRBJ2-1; 9 bases are a match to TRBD1. This CDR3 is built from 15 residues. V was clipped by 6 bases and J by 7 bases; unmatched bases: 10. Germline CDR1 reads LNHDA; CDR2 reads SQIVND (reference sequence). As DNA, the CDR3 is TGTGCCAGTAGCCGGCCGGGACAGGGACGGAATGAGCAGTTCTTC. As protein: CASSRPGQGRNEQFF. The full variable domain, rest sourced from reference TRBV19 and TRBJ2-1, is DGGITQSPKYLFRKEGQNVTLSCEQNLNHDAMYWYRQDPGQGLRLIYYSQIVNDFQKGDIAEGYSVSREKKESFPLTVTSAQKNPTAFYLCASSRPGQGRNEQFFGPGTRLTVL.

The chain recombines TRBV10-2 with TRBJ2-3, with 11 bases aligning to TRBD2. Germline V gives CDR1 WSHSY, CDR2 SAAADI. The J segment lost 1 base and the V segment lost 10 bases, leaving 4 bases of the junction unmatched. This CDR3 is built from 14 residues. CDR3 sequence: CATRLAGRTDTQYF. The DNA of the CDR3 is TGCGCCACCAGACTAGCGGGGCGCACAGATACGCAGTATTTT.

The chain uses TRBV6-1 and TRBJ1-1; D unclear. Trimming shortened V by 5 bases and J by 5 bases, and 9 bases separated the two germline ends. CDR3 size: 12 residues. Germline lookup yields CDR1 MNHNS and CDR2 SASEGT. The CDR3 nucleotides read TGTGCCAGCAGTTATCTCGGGACTGAAGCTTTCTTT. Encoded protein: CASSYLGTEAFF.

This clone has more than one count but fewer than ten. This chain joins TRBV19 and TRBJ1-5; tentatively, D is TRBD1 (6 bases). The germline gives CDR1 LNHDA, CDR2 SQIVND (reference sequence). V lost 7 bases and J lost 1, with 14 bases in between. There are 15 residues in the CDR3. The CDR3 region is CASTPDSQSNQPQHF. CDR3 DNA: TGTGCCAGTACCCCGGACAGTCAGAGCAATCAGCCCCAGCATTTT.

The chain joins TRBV14 to TRBJ2-3, with unresolved D. The CDR3 is 15 residues long. V lost 2 bases to trimming and J lost 2 bases, with 11 bases between them. Germline V gene sequence: CDR1 SGHDN, CDR2 FVKESK. The CDR3 DNA follows: TGTGCCAGCAGCCAACCCCCAGACAACACAGATACGCAGTATTTT. Encoded protein: CASSQPPDNTDTQYF.

The chain has TRBV5-6 and TRBJ1-4, with no clear D. Germline V CDR1 and CDR2: SGHDT, YYEEEE. Trimming stripped 0 bases from V and 6 bases from J, with 6 bases between. The CDR3 is 13 amino acids. The CDR3 region has the DNA TGTGCCAGCAGCTTGGAACGGGATGAAAAACTGTTTTTT. Its translation: CASSLERDEKLFF.

The chain links TRBV5-6 to TRBJ1-2, with D possibly being TRBD1 (5 bases). The CDR3 is made up of 15 amino acids. The V gene's germline CDR1 is SGHDT and CDR2 YYEEEE. The germline V and J ends were trimmed by 0 bases and 1 base, with 10 bases remaining between them. In DNA, the CDR3 is TGTGCCAGCAGCTTGGGGCAGGGTAGTAACTATGGCTACACCTTC. Translation gives CASSLGQGSNYGYTF. Full variable domain (remainder filled in from reference TRBV5-6 and TRBJ1-2): DAGVTQSPTHLIKTRGQQVTLRCSPKSGHDTVSWYQQALGQGPQFIFQYYEEEERQRGNFPDRFSGHQFPNYSSELNVNALLLGDSALYLCASSLGQGSNYGYTFGSGTRLTVV.

The chain employs TRBV7-2 and TRBJ1-5; unclear D gene. Trimming stripped 5 bases from V and 6 bases from J, with 17 bases between. Germline V lookup: CDR1 SGHTA, CDR2 FQGNSA. The CDR3 is 15 residues long. The CDR3 bases are TGTGCCAGCAGCGTCTCGTGGACGGATGCTCAGCCCCAGCATTTT. Its protein is CASSVSWTDAQPQHF.

This chain uses TRBV27 with TRBJ1-2; TRBD1 might be the D (6 bases). The germline V gene encodes CDR1 MNHEY and CDR2 SMNVEV (reference sequence). V was pared by 6 bases and J by 0 bases, with 14 bases between. CDR3 length: 15 amino acids. CDR3: CASSRGDSPNYGYTF. The CDR3 DNA reads as TGTGCCAGCAGCAGGGGCGACAGCCCTAACTATGGCTACACCTTC.

The gene calls are TRBV7-2 and TRBJ1-5, with D possibly TRBD1 on 5 matching bases. The CDR3 sequence is 17 residues long. Trimming pared 4 bases from V and 4 bases from J, leaving 20 bases between. CDR1 SGHTA and CDR2 FQGNSA come from the germline V gene. The chain's CDR3 is CASSSGVGGGFNQPQHF. The CDR3 region has the DNA TGTGCCAGCAGCTCGGGGGTCGGGGGAGGATTTAATCAGCCCCAGCATTTT.

The chain employs TRBV7-2 and TRBJ2-7, with D perhaps assigned TRBD1 or TRBD2 (5 bases each). The CDR3 sequence is 14 residues long. Germline V gene data show CDR1 as SGHTA and CDR2 as FQGNSA. Trimming pared 4 bases from V and 6 bases from J, leaving 16 bases between. The CDR3 region has the DNA TGTGCCAGCAGCTACACCGGGACGGTCGCCGAGCAGTACTTC. The encoded protein is CASSYTGTVAEQYF.

This clone was detected a few times. The V call is TRBV2, the J call TRBJ2-3; 10 bases are a match to TRBD1. Germline CDR1 and CDR2: SNHLY and FYNNEI. CDR3 length equals 15 residues. The V segment lost 8 bases and the J segment 0 bases; nucleotides outside the gene matches: 5. The DNA of the CDR3 is TGTGCCAGCCGACAGGGGGCCAGAAGCACAGATACGCAGTATTTT. This sequence encodes CASRQGARSTDTQYF. Based on the CDR3 plus reference TRBV2 and TRBJ2-3, the full variable domain is EPEVTQTPSHQVTQMGQEVILRCVPISNHLYFYWYRQILGQKVEFLVSFYNNEISEKSEIFDDQFSVERPDGSNFTLKIRSTKLEDSAMYFCASRQGARSTDTQYFGPGTRLTVL.

The J gene is TRBJ2-7, the V gene TRBV19, with 7 positions matching TRBD2. This CDR3 has 15 residues. V was clipped by 3 bases and J by 3 bases; unmatched bases: 8. In germline, CDR1 is LNHDA, CDR2 SQIVND (reference sequence). The CDR3 loop is CASSMGLLHFYEQYF. The CDR3 DNA follows: TGTGCCAGTAGTATGGGACTACTACACTTCTACGAGCAGTACTTC.

This clone showed up just a few times. The rearrangement links TRBV5-6 to TRBJ1-1; D gene uncertain. In germline, CDR1 is SGHDT, CDR2 YYEEEE. CDR3 length equals 14 residues. Trimming cost V 2 bases and J 7 bases, with 15 bases left between them. The chain's CDR3 is CASSLFGPNFEAFF. For the CDR3, the DNA is TGTGCCAGCAGCTTATTCGGTCCTAACTTTGAAGCTTTCTTT.

This chain joins TRBV5-1 and TRBJ2-5, with no clear D. Germline lookup yields CDR1 SGHRS and CDR2 YFSETQ. V was cut by 5 bases and J by 3 bases, with 11 bases left in between. The CDR3 spans 13 residues. CDR3 sequence reads: CASRTVVEETQYF. CDR3 coding DNA: TGCGCCAGCAGAACAGTGGTAGAAGAGACCCAGTACTTC.